This TCR beta chain was captured in a study of OX40 agonist ivuxolimab in advanced cancers. The germline V gene encodes CDR1 KGHSH and CDR2 LQKENI. The V and J ends lost 3 bases and 6 bases, in that order; junction bases with no gene match: 2. The CDR3 has 15 amino acids. The assay was immunoSEQ multiplex PCR, and TCRdb's table has in-frame clones only and misses some. The sample holds 75,000 to 95,000 clones, more than 75% seen once. Concerning this clone itself: Its antigen is unidentified.

Overall study results and limits: Specificity for antigen went undetermined in the expanded peripheral T cells.

The source material was CD4+ or CD8+ T cells sorted from blood, sampled in a trial of the OX40 agonist ivuxolimab. This sequence originates from an adult with an advanced solid tumor such as melanoma, head and neck, liver or kidney cancer. J is TRBJ2-1 and V is TRBV18; TRBD2 matches at 13 bases. The CDR3 nucleotides read TGTGCCAGCTCACCTACTAGCGGGGGGGTCAATGAGCAGTTCTTC. Protein: CASSPTSGGVNEQFF.